This entry describes one T cell receptor beta chain. Its antigen is unknown. Amplification used 60 Vbeta primers and 13 Jbeta primers. Assay: immunoSEQ multiplex PCR; the TCRdb copy retains only in-frame clones and omits some. The sample has 100,000 to 150,000 clones; about 80% are singletons. This entry belongs to a study of cytomegalovirus exposure and HLA in healthy donors. For the study at large: Among the 300 to 500 donors who were genotyped, roughly 86% fell in the genetic ancestry cluster that is associated with self-reported Caucasian donors. Study-wide results and limits: Per published accounts, TCR beta sequences correctly predicted the HLA-A and HLA-B alleles of most subjects.

The CDR3 totals 16 residues. V dropped 0 bases and J dropped 8; count of bases not matched to a gene: 6. The germline CDR1 and CDR2 sequences are MNHNY and SVGAGI (reference sequence). The rearrangement joins TRBV6-6 to TRBJ1-6; TRBD1 matches 8 bases. The sequence was obtained from a girl aged 2-10 years in good health and CMV-seronegative. The source material was PBMCs. The CDR3 protein is CASSYSGQAGDSPLHF. The CDR3 DNA reads TGTGCCAGCAGTTACTCGGGACAGGCTGGGGATTCACCCCTCCACTTT.